Listed below are T cell receptor beta chains from one sample, sequenced in a study of T cells in Graves' hyperthyroidism and ophthalmopathy. MiXCR, run by TCRdb on the multiplex PCR reads, gives a single entry per CDR3 protein. The sample yields over 150,000 distinct CDR3 sequences, over 15% seen once. The sample taken for sequencing was blood. The receptors shown here come from a woman in her forties or fifties with Graves' hyperthyroidism. CDR3s include the opening cysteine and the closing phenylalanine or tryptophan. D genes are given only for firm matches. Size values are once, few and many counts, or a class for expanded clones, and some rows have none.

J gene | V gene | clone size | D gene | CDR3 protein | CDR3 DNA
TRBJ2-6 | TRBV7-2 | few | - | CASSHESSGANVLTF | TGTGCCAGCAGCCACGAAAGCTCTGGGGCCAACGTCCTGACTTTC
TRBJ1-3 | TRBV4-1 | - | - | CASRTVTGNTIYF | TGCGCCAGCAGGACGGTAACGGGAAACACCATATATTTT
TRBJ2-3 | TRBV2 | many | TRBD2 | CASNVRGGRVADTQYF | TGTGCCAGCAATGTCCGGGGGGGCCGCGTTGCAGATACGCAGTATTTT
TRBJ2-3 | TRBV2 | many | - | CASRLGPYTQYF | TGTGCCAGCAGGCTAGGACCATATACGCAGTATTTT
TRBJ2-5 | TRBV12-3/TRBV12-4 | many | TRBD2 | CASSHQAGWREETQYF | TGTGCCAGCAGTCACCAAGCGGGGTGGCGAGAAGAGACCCAGTACTTC
TRBJ1-1 | TRBV18 | many | TRBD1 | CASSPRQGPEAFF | TGTGCCAGCTCACCCAGACAGGGGCCTGAAGCTTTCTTT
TRBJ2-1 | TRBV12-3/TRBV12-4 | many | - | CASSPDSADNEQFF | TGTGCCAGCAGCCCCGACTCCGCGGACAATGAGCAGTTCTTC
TRBJ1-6 | TRBV27 | many | - | CASSLLRGSPLHF | TGTGCCAGCAGTTTATTACGTGGCTCACCCCTCCACTTT
TRBJ1-1 | TRBV5-5 | many | TRBD1 | CASSPRTGKTEAFF | TGTGCCAGCAGCCCCCGGACAGGGAAGACTGAAGCTTTCTTT
TRBJ2-5 | TRBV11-2 | many | - | CASSPLEVGETQYF | TGTGCCAGCAGCCCGTTGGAGGTGGGGGAGACCCAGTACTTC
TRBJ2-3 | TRBV12-3/TRBV12-4 | many | - | CASSSQGSTDTQYF | TGTGCCAGCAGTTCCCAGGGGAGCACAGATACGCAGTATTTT
TRBJ2-7 | TRBV10-3 | many | TRBD2 | CAISLRGAHYEQYF | TGTGCCATCAGTTTGCGGGGGGCGCATTACGAGCAGTACTTC
TRBJ2-3 | TRBV6-1 | many | TRBD1 | CASSDGTETTDTQYF | TGTGCCAGCAGTGACGGGACAGAGACCACAGATACGCAGTATTTT
TRBJ1-2 | TRBV3-1 | many | TRBD1 | CASSQDHRGPSVRYGYTF | TGTGCCAGCAGCCAAGATCACAGGGGACCCTCCGTGCGCTATGGCTACACCTTC
TRBJ2-2 | TRBV7-2 | many | - | CASSPVGGNTGELFF | TGTGCCAGCAGCCCCGTCGGGGGAAACACCGGGGAGCTGTTTTTT
TRBJ2-3 | TRBV2 | many | - | CASSEAEVSTDTQYF | TGTGCCAGCAGTGAAGCTGAGGTTAGCACAGATACGCAGTATTTT
TRBJ2-1 | TRBV13 | many | - | CATISAGGQFF | TGTGCCACCATATCAGCCGGGGGGCAGTTCTTC
TRBJ2-7 | TRBV5-6 | - | TRBD2 | CASSPAGGSSYEQYF | TGCGCCAGCAGCCCCGCGGGGGGGTCCTCCTACGAGCAGTACTTC
TRBJ1-1 | TRBV7-3 | - | - | CASSGGRGEGTEAFF | TGTGCCAGCAGCGGGGGTCGGGGGGAGGGTACTGAAGCTTTCTTT
TRBJ2-3 | TRBV9 | many | TRBD1 | CASKPGQRPDTQYF | TGTGCCAGCAAGCCGGGACAGAGACCAGATACGCAGTATTTT
TRBJ2-3 | TRBV10-1 | few | - | CASSEGDFSTDTQYF | TGCGCCAGCAGTGAGGGTGACTTTAGCACAGATACGCAGTATTTT
TRBJ2-2 | TRBV9 | many | - | CASTRFSRIANTGELFF | TGTGCCAGCACCCGTTTTTCGCGGATTGCGAACACCGGGGAGCTGTTTTTT
TRBJ2-2 | TRBV7-2 | many | - | CASSFTGGPNTGELFF | TGTGCCAGCAGCTTTACGGGGGGCCCGAACACCGGGGAGCTGTTTTTT
TRBJ2-7 | TRBV20-1 | many | - | CSARPGSSYEQYF | TGCAGTGCTAGACCAGGGTCGTCGTACGAGCAGTACTTC
TRBJ1-2 | TRBV7-9 | few | TRBD1 | CASSLVGTGEKGYTF | TGTGCCAGCAGCTTAGTAGGGACAGGGGAGAAGGGCTACACCTTC
TRBJ2-3 | TRBV20-1 | many | TRBD2 | CSAWTSGKIDTQYF | TGCAGTGCCTGGACTAGCGGAAAAATAGATACGCAGTATTTT
TRBJ1-1 | TRBV5-1 | few | - | CASSQSTSNTEAFF | TGCGCCAGCAGCCAAAGCACTTCGAACACTGAAGCTTTCTTT
TRBJ1-5 | TRBV6-1 | many | TRBD1 | CASRRGQGLNQPQHF | TGTGCCAGCCGGAGGGGACAGGGACTCAATCAGCCCCAGCATTTT
TRBJ1-1 | TRBV5-1 | many | - | CASSLANRNTEAFF | TGCGCCAGCAGCTTGGCAAATCGGAACACTGAAGCTTTCTTT
TRBJ1-2 | TRBV28 | many | - | CASSLKWAGHRYGYTF | TGTGCCAGCAGTTTAAAATGGGCAGGGCATCGCTATGGCTACACCTTC
TRBJ1-1 | TRBV6-6 | many | TRBD1 | CASSYSMTGPNTEAFF | TGTGCCAGCAGTTACTCTATGACAGGGCCGAACACTGAAGCTTTCTTT
TRBJ1-1 | TRBV19 | many | - | CAALGMGKGTEAFF | TGTGCCGCCTTGGGAATGGGAAAGGGCACTGAAGCTTTCTTT
TRBJ2-6 | TRBV19 | many | - | CASSMRTALSGANVLTF | TGTGCCAGTAGTATGAGGACAGCGCTCTCTGGGGCCAACGTCCTGACTTTC
TRBJ1-1 | TRBV18 | many | TRBD1 | CASSPPTGVSTEAFF | TGTGCCAGCTCACCACCCACAGGGGTGAGTACTGAAGCTTTCTTT
TRBJ2-4 | TRBV5-1 | - | TRBD1 | CASSLPGQGLAKNIQYF | TGCGCCAGCAGCTTGCCCGGACAGGGATTAGCCAAAAACATTCAGTACTTC
TRBJ1-1 | TRBV6-1 | many | - | CASNQGNTEAFF | TGTGCCAGCAACCAGGGAAACACTGAAGCTTTCTTT
TRBJ1-2 | TRBV14 | many | TRBD1 | CASRQTGTGLYGYTF | TGTGCCAGCAGACAAACCGGGACAGGCCTTTATGGCTACACCTTC
TRBJ1-1 | TRBV20-1 | many | TRBD1 | CSARDRRQNTEAFF | TGCAGTGCTAGGGACAGGCGACAGAACACTGAAGCTTTCTTT
TRBJ2-6 | TRBV19 | few | - | CASRKRGDGSSGANVLTF | TGTGCCAGTAGAAAGAGGGGGGACGGAAGCTCTGGGGCCAACGTCCTGACTTTC
TRBJ2-3 | TRBV7-9 | many | TRBD2 | CASSFIVRTSGTDTQYF | TGTGCCAGCAGCTTCATCGTCCGGACTAGTGGCACAGATACGCAGTATTTT
TRBJ2-7 | TRBV5-1 | - | - | CASSLARTNSYEQYF | TGCGCCAGCAGCTTGGCCCGGACAAATTCCTACGAGCAGTACTTC
TRBJ1-4 | TRBV12-3/TRBV12-4 | many | - | CASTPGFNGEKLFF | TGTGCCAGCACCCCGGGATTCAACGGTGAAAAACTGTTTTTT
TRBJ2-7 | TRBV3-1 | - | TRBD1 | CASSRLGYQGASYEQYF | TGTGCCAGCAGCCGCCTCGGTTACCAGGGGGCCTCCTACGAGCAGTACTTC
TRBJ2-1 | TRBV7-9 | many | - | CASSPLWGSEQFF | TGTGCCAGCAGCCCCCTTTGGGGCAGTGAGCAGTTCTTC
TRBJ2-1 | TRBV29-1 | many | TRBD2 | CSVLGLAGASYNEQFF | TGCAGCGTTCTTGGACTAGCGGGGGCCTCCTACAATGAGCAGTTCTTC
TRBJ2-7 | TRBV27 | many | - | CASSSQTDLYEQYF | TGTGCCAGCAGTTCCCAAACGGATCTCTACGAGCAGTACTTC
TRBJ2-2 | TRBV15 | few | TRBD2 | CATSFTSGVGELFF | TGTGCCACCAGTTTTACTAGCGGGGTCGGGGAGCTGTTTTTT
TRBJ1-2 | TRBV7-2 | many | - | CASSLGGTSGYTF | TGTGCCAGCAGCTTAGGGGGGACATCTGGCTACACCTTC
TRBJ1-1 | TRBV7-3 | - | - | CASSLTSSGVGTEAFF | TGTGCCAGCAGCTTAACGTCATCAGGGGTTGGCACTGAAGCTTTCTTT
TRBJ2-1 | TRBV7-8 | few | TRBD2 | CASSLALADYNEQFF | TGTGCCAGCAGCTTAGCCCTAGCGGACTACAATGAGCAGTTCTTC